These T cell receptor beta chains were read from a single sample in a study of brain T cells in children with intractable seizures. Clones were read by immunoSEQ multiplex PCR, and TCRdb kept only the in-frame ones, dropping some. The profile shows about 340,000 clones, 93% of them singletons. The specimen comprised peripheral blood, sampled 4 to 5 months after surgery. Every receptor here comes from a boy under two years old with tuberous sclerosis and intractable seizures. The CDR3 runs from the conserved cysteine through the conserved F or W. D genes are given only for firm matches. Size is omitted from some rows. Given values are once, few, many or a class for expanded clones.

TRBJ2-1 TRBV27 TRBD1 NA CASSLHPGTAYNEQFF TGTGCCAGCAGTTTACATCCCGGGACAGCATACAATGAGCAGTTCTTC
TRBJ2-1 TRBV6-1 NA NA CASSELGGRYNEQFF TGTGCCAGCAGTGAATTGGGGGGGCGATACAATGAGCAGTTCTTC
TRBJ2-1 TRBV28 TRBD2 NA CASSPLGLAGRYSEQFF TGTGCCAGCAGTCCATTAGGACTAGCGGGGAGGTACAGTGAGCAGTTCTTC
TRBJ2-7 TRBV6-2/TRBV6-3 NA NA CASSTGTPYEQYF TGTGCCAGCAGTACCGGGACCCCCTACGAGCAGTACTTC
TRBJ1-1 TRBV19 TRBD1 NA CASSIGTGGRTEAFF TGTGCCAGTAGTATAGGGACAGGGGGCCGAACTGAAGCTTTCTTT
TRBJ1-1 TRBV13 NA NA CASTSGDDTEAFF TGTGCCAGTACATCGGGGGATGACACTGAAGCTTTCTTT
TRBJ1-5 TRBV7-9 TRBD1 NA CASSSHKNTGQASNQPQHF TGTGCCAGCAGCTCCCATAAAAATACGGGACAGGCTAGCAATCAGCCCCAGCATTTT
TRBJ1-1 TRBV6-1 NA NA CASSEGLDTEAFF TGTGCCAGCAGTGAAGGTCTTGACACTGAAGCTTTCTTT
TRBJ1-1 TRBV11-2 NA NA CASSLGDTEAFF TGTGCCAGCAGCTTGGGAGACACTGAAGCTTTCTTT
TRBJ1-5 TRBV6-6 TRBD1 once CASKASGTVDQPQHF TGTGCCAGCAAGGCCTCCGGGACAGTCGATCAGCCCCAGCATTTT
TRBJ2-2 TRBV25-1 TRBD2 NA CASSSQRGGSGELFF TGTGCCAGCAGTTCTCAGCGGGGGGGTAGCGGGGAGCTGTTTTTT
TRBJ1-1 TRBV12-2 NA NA CASRLVVGVETCLWTEAFF TGTGCAAGTCGCTTAGTGGTTGGGGTAGAGACGTGCTTATGGACTGAAGCTTTCTTT
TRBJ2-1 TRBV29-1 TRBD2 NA CSVEEGLAGGLTYNEQFF TGCAGCGTTGAAGAGGGGCTAGCGGGAGGTCTCACCTACAATGAGCAGTTCTTC
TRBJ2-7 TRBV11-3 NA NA CASSGGEQYF TGTGCCAGCAGCGGGGGCGAGCAGTACTTC
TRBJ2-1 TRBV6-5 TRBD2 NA CASSRGDNEQFF TGTGCCAGCAGTCGGGGGGACAATGAGCAGTTCTTC
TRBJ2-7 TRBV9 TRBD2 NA CASSVGPASGRGEQYF TGTGCCAGCAGCGTCGGGCCGGCTAGCGGGAGGGGTGAGCAGTACTTC
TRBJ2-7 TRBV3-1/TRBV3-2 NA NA CASSQPTRGIGSYEQYF TGTGCCAGCAGCCAACCCACCCGGGGGATTGGCTCCTACGAGCAGTACTTC
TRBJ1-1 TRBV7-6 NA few CATQLGMNTEAFF TGTGCCACACAGTTGGGGATGAACACTGAAGCTTTCTTT
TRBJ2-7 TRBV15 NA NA CATSRETSAAYEQYF TGTGCCACCAGCAGAGAGACGTCAGCAGCCTACGAGCAGTACTTC
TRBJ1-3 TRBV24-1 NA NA CATQNRAGNTIYF TGTGCCACCCAGAACAGGGCTGGAAACACCATATATTTT
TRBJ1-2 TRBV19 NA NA CASSIGRNYGYTF TGTGCCAGTAGTATAGGACGGAACTATGGCTACACCTTC
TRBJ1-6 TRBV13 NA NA CASSDAGSPLHF TGTGCCAGCAGCGACGCAGGTTCACCCCTCCACTTT
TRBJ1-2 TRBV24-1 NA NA CAIHPPRGHTF TGTGCCATCCACCCCCCCCGGGGCCACACCTTC
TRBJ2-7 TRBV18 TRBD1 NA CASSPTGTGRYEQYF TGTGCCAGCTCACCGACCGGGACAGGGAGGTACGAGCAGTACTTC
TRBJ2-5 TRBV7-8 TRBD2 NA CASSLESGRGQETQYF TGTGCCAGCAGCTTAGAAAGCGGGAGGGGCCAAGAGACCCAGTACTTC
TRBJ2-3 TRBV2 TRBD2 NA CASSLGLAGGADTQYF TGTGCCAGCAGTCTTGGACTAGCGGGGGGTGCGGATACGCAGTATTTT
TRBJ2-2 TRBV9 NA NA CASSVGGGYTGELFF TGTGCCAGCAGCGTCGGTGGGGGATACACCGGGGAGCTGTTTTTT
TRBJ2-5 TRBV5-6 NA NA CASSPGLKETQYF TGTGCCAGCAGCCCAGGGTTGAAAGAGACCCAGTACTTC
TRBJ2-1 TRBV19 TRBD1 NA CASRTGWAYNEQFF TGTGCCAGTAGGACAGGGTGGGCCTACAATGAGCAGTTCTTC
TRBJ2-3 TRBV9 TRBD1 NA CASSVDGTGTDTQYF TGTGCCAGCAGCGTAGATGGGACAGGGACAGATACGCAGTATTTT
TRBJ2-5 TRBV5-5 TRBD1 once CASSLTGAETQYF TGTGCCAGCAGCCTTACAGGGGCGGAGACCCAGTACTTC
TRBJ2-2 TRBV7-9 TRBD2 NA CASANSGIVGGELFF TGTGCCAGCGCTAATAGCGGGATAGTAGGCGGGGAGCTGTTTTTT
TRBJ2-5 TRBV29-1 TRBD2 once CSVEDLAGVLQETQYF TGCAGCGTTGAAGATCTAGCGGGAGTCCTCCAAGAGACCCAGTACTTC
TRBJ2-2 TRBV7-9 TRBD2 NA CASSLANPLAGGSGELFF TGTGCCAGCAGCTTAGCGAACCCACTAGCGGGAGGATCCGGGGAGCTGTTTTTT
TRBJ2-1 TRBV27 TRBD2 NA CASSSPQGGEDEQFF TGTGCCAGCAGTTCCCCCCAGGGAGGGGAGGATGAGCAGTTCTTC